A selection of T cell receptor beta chains follows, all from one sample in a study of T cells after yellow fever vaccination. MiXCR was run by TCRdb on the 5' RACE reads, yielding one entry per CDR3 protein. The table includes about 310,000 distinct CDR3 sequences, about 3.5% detected once. The material was PBMCs, obtained on the day of the yellow fever booster vaccination. These receptors were collected from a man between 18 and 35 years old who received the YFV17D yellow fever vaccine. CDR3s include the opening cysteine and the closing phenylalanine or tryptophan. The D gene is left open where the match is weak. Not all rows give a size; the values are once, few, many and, for expanded clones, a class.

d_gene: -
j_gene: TRBJ1-6
v_gene: TRBV7-3
abundance: many
CDR3aa: CASSLNFDRASPLHF
CDR3nt: TGTGCCAGCAGCTTAAATTTTGATCGGGCGTCACCCCTCCACTTT

d_gene: -
j_gene: TRBJ2-3
v_gene: TRBV6-5
abundance: many
CDR3aa: CASTTKSTDTQYF
CDR3nt: TGTGCCAGCACAACAAAGAGCACAGATACGCAGTATTTT

d_gene: -
j_gene: TRBJ2-6
v_gene: TRBV15
abundance: few
CDR3aa: CATSRDFSGANVLTF
CDR3nt: TGTGCCACCAGCAGAGACTTCTCTGGGGCCAACGTCCTGACTTTC

d_gene: -
j_gene: TRBJ2-4
v_gene: TRBV7-9
abundance: many
CDR3aa: CASSLVPGQAKNIQYF
CDR3nt: TGTGCCAGCAGCTTAGTTCCCGGTCAGGCTAAAAACATTCAGTACTTC

d_gene: -
j_gene: TRBJ1-1
v_gene: TRBV7-8
abundance: many
CDR3aa: CASSLMANQGRSGTEAFF
CDR3nt: TGTGCCAGCAGCTTAATGGCAAACCAGGGAAGGTCTGGAACTGAAGCTTTCTTT

d_gene: -
j_gene: TRBJ2-1
v_gene: TRBV5-1
abundance: many
CDR3aa: CASSWGPGGGHNEQFF
CDR3nt: TGCGCCAGCAGCTGGGGGCCTGGGGGGGGCCACAATGAGCAGTTCTTC

d_gene: TRBD2
j_gene: TRBJ2-1
v_gene: TRBV5-1
abundance: many
CDR3aa: CASSLPSGGANEQFF
CDR3nt: TGCGCCAGCAGCTTGCCCAGCGGGGGGGCTAATGAGCAGTTCTTC

d_gene: -
j_gene: TRBJ2-5
v_gene: TRBV18
abundance: many
CDR3aa: CASSPPSGIQETQYF
CDR3nt: TGTGCCAGCTCACCACCCAGCGGCATCCAAGAGACCCAGTACTTC

d_gene: -
j_gene: TRBJ2-7
v_gene: TRBV25-1
abundance: many
CDR3aa: CASSEYIGSYEQYF
CDR3nt: TGTGCCAGCAGTGAATATATCGGGTCCTACGAGCAGTACTTC

d_gene: TRBD1
j_gene: TRBJ2-2
v_gene: TRBV29-1
abundance: many
CDR3aa: CSVTGTGAFGGELFF
CDR3nt: TGCAGCGTAACCGGGACAGGGGCCTTCGGCGGGGAGCTGTTTTTT

d_gene: TRBD2
j_gene: TRBJ2-5
v_gene: TRBV25-1
abundance: -
CDR3aa: CASSSLGLAGEETQYF
CDR3nt: TGTGCCAGCAGTTCACTCGGACTAGCGGGGGAGGAGACCCAGTACTTC

d_gene: -
j_gene: TRBJ1-2
v_gene: TRBV4-3
abundance: many
CDR3aa: CASSQGWSKGYGYTF
CDR3nt: TGCGCCAGCAGCCAAGGGTGGAGCAAGGGCTATGGCTACACCTTC

d_gene: TRBD1
j_gene: TRBJ1-2
v_gene: TRBV6-5
abundance: many
CDR3aa: CASSMDRGHYGYTF
CDR3nt: TGTGCCAGCAGTATGGACAGGGGCCACTATGGCTACACCTTC

d_gene: -
j_gene: TRBJ2-3
v_gene: TRBV10-3
abundance: -
CDR3aa: CAISVRGGTQYF
CDR3nt: TGTGCCATCAGTGTCCGGGGTGGTACGCAGTATTTT

d_gene: -
j_gene: TRBJ1-2
v_gene: TRBV27
abundance: many
CDR3aa: CASSVSAADSRLYGYTF
CDR3nt: TGTGCCAGCAGTGTTTCAGCAGCGGACAGCCGCTTGTATGGCTACACCTTC

d_gene: TRBD1
j_gene: TRBJ1-2
v_gene: TRBV4-1
abundance: -
CDR3aa: CASSQDPTGDRGHGYTF
CDR3nt: TGCGCCAGCAGCCAAGACCCTACCGGAGACAGGGGGCATGGCTACACCTTC

d_gene: TRBD2
j_gene: TRBJ2-3
v_gene: TRBV7-9
abundance: -
CDR3aa: CASSLVRGTSTDTQYF
CDR3nt: TGTGCCAGCAGCTTAGTGCGGGGGACTTCTACAGATACGCAGTATTTT

d_gene: TRBD2
j_gene: TRBJ2-3
v_gene: TRBV5-1
abundance: many
CDR3aa: CASSLGLAGGVGSTDTQYF
CDR3nt: TGCGCCAGCAGCTTGGGGCTAGCGGGGGGCGTCGGAAGCACAGATACGCAGTATTTT

d_gene: -
j_gene: TRBJ1-2
v_gene: TRBV20-1
abundance: many
CDR3aa: CSATPSQGWNYGYTF
CDR3nt: TGCAGTGCTACACCCAGCCAGGGTTGGAACTATGGCTACACCTTC

d_gene: -
j_gene: TRBJ1-5
v_gene: TRBV6-5
abundance: few
CDR3aa: CASSYYGGQPQHF
CDR3nt: TGTGCCAGCAGTTACTATGGGGGCCAGCCCCAGCATTTT

d_gene: -
j_gene: TRBJ1-3
v_gene: TRBV7-2
abundance: few
CDR3aa: CASSFWEGAGNTIYF
CDR3nt: TGTGCCAGCAGCTTTTGGGAAGGGGCCGGAAACACCATATATTTT

d_gene: TRBD2
j_gene: TRBJ2-3
v_gene: TRBV12-3/TRBV12-4
abundance: -
CDR3aa: CASSLSGLAGGLDTEYF
CDR3nt: TGTGCCAGCAGTTTAAGCGGACTAGCGGGGGGTTTGGATACGGAGTATTTT

d_gene: TRBD2
j_gene: TRBJ2-5
v_gene: TRBV4-1
abundance: few
CDR3aa: CASSRLPPRTSGGQETQYF
CDR3nt: TGCGCCAGCAGCCGCCTACCGCCACGGACTAGCGGGGGCCAAGAGACCCAGTACTTC

d_gene: TRBD1
j_gene: TRBJ1-1
v_gene: TRBV6-5
abundance: -
CDR3aa: CASSYFPAGQELLNTEAFF
CDR3nt: TGTGCCAGCAGTTACTTCCCTGCAGGACAGGAGCTATTGAACACTGAAGCTTTCTTT

d_gene: TRBD2
j_gene: TRBJ2-5
v_gene: TRBV29-1
abundance: -
CDR3aa: CSVEGTSGGLEETQYF
CDR3nt: TGCAGCGTTGAAGGGACTAGCGGGGGCCTAGAAGAGACCCAGTACTTC

d_gene: -
j_gene: TRBJ1-1
v_gene: TRBV5-1
abundance: few
CDR3aa: CASSGGNTEAFF
CDR3nt: TGCGCCAGCAGCGGTGGGAACACTGAAGCTTTCTTT

d_gene: TRBD2
j_gene: TRBJ2-1
v_gene: TRBV30
abundance: -
CDR3aa: CAWRLWGRGDYNEQFF
CDR3nt: TGTGCCTGGAGATTATGGGGGAGGGGAGACTACAATGAGCAGTTCTTC

d_gene: TRBD2
j_gene: TRBJ2-3
v_gene: TRBV5-1
abundance: few
CDR3aa: CASGNQGIAGENTQYF
CDR3nt: TGCGCCAGCGGCAACCAGGGCATAGCGGGGGAAAATACGCAGTATTTT

d_gene: TRBD2
j_gene: TRBJ2-2
v_gene: TRBV19
abundance: many
CDR3aa: CASSRTSGGRVGELFF
CDR3nt: TGTGCCAGTTCGAGGACTAGCGGGGGTAGGGTCGGGGAGCTGTTTTTT

d_gene: -
j_gene: TRBJ1-2
v_gene: TRBV13
abundance: few
CDR3aa: CASSSRRQGTVGYYGYTF
CDR3nt: TGTGCCAGCAGCTCAAGGCGCCAGGGGACCGTGGGCTACTATGGCTACACCTTC

d_gene: -
j_gene: TRBJ2-5
v_gene: TRBV6-2/TRBV6-3
abundance: many
CDR3aa: CASSYGYLQETQYF
CDR3nt: TGTGCCAGCAGTTACGGATACCTTCAAGAGACCCAGTACTTC

d_gene: -
j_gene: TRBJ2-3
v_gene: TRBV7-3
abundance: -
CDR3aa: CASSLRATRTDTQYF
CDR3nt: TGTGCCAGCAGCTTAAGGGCTACCCGCACAGATACGCAGTATTTT

d_gene: -
j_gene: TRBJ1-2
v_gene: TRBV5-4
abundance: -
CDR3aa: CASSRMGGNYGYTF
CDR3nt: TGTGCCAGCAGCCGGATGGGGGGAAACTATGGCTACACCTTC

d_gene: -
j_gene: TRBJ1-2
v_gene: TRBV28
abundance: many
CDR3aa: CASSFLGRANYGYTF
CDR3nt: TGTGCCAGCAGTTTTCTAGGCAGGGCTAACTATGGCTACACCTTC

d_gene: -
j_gene: TRBJ2-3
v_gene: TRBV6-5
abundance: many
CDR3aa: CASSYGQGQGTDTQYF
CDR3nt: TGTGCCAGCAGTTACGGGCAGGGCCAAGGCACAGATACGCAGTATTTT

d_gene: TRBD1
j_gene: TRBJ1-5
v_gene: TRBV12-3/TRBV12-4
abundance: few
CDR3aa: CASSPTRTGNNQPQHF
CDR3nt: TGTGCCAGCAGCCCCACGAGGACAGGGAACAATCAGCCCCAGCATTTT

d_gene: -
j_gene: TRBJ1-6
v_gene: TRBV5-1
abundance: many
CDR3aa: CASSTLQGGNSPLHF
CDR3nt: TGCGCCAGCAGCACCTTACAGGGAGGAAATTCACCCCTCCACTTT

d_gene: -
j_gene: TRBJ2-4
v_gene: TRBV5-1
abundance: many
CDR3aa: CASSRTGGTIAKNIQYF
CDR3nt: TGCGCCAGCAGCCGTACCGGGGGGACAATAGCCAAAAACATTCAGTACTTC

d_gene: -
j_gene: TRBJ2-7
v_gene: TRBV7-2
abundance: many
CDR3aa: CASSLDWGGEQYF
CDR3nt: TGTGCCAGCAGCTTAGATTGGGGTGGCGAGCAGTACTTC

d_gene: TRBD1
j_gene: TRBJ1-5
v_gene: TRBV25-1
abundance: few
CDR3aa: CASNTGGEDQPQHF
CDR3nt: TGTGCCAGCAACACAGGGGGCGAAGATCAGCCCCAGCATTTT

d_gene: TRBD2
j_gene: TRBJ2-1
v_gene: TRBV7-2
abundance: few
CDR3aa: CASSAPTSGGALSYNEQFF
CDR3nt: TGTGCCAGCAGCGCGCCGACTAGCGGGGGGGCCTTGTCCTACAATGAGCAGTTCTTC

d_gene: TRBD2
j_gene: TRBJ2-3
v_gene: TRBV20-1
abundance: -
CDR3aa: CSAGGGLADTQYF
CDR3nt: TGCAGTGCCGGCGGGGGTTTGGCAGATACGCAGTATTTT

d_gene: TRBD2
j_gene: TRBJ2-3
v_gene: TRBV4-3
abundance: -
CDR3aa: CASSQAIAGGTDTQYF
CDR3nt: TGCGCCAGCAGCCAAGCAATAGCGGGGGGCACAGATACGCAGTATTTT

d_gene: TRBD1
j_gene: TRBJ1-2
v_gene: TRBV5-1
abundance: -
CDR3aa: CASSSLGGTDRGYGYTF
CDR3nt: TGCGCCAGCAGCTCATTGGGAGGGACGGACAGGGGATATGGCTACACCTTC

d_gene: -
j_gene: TRBJ2-5
v_gene: TRBV20-1
abundance: many
CDR3aa: CSARDIEGGHQETQYF
CDR3nt: TGCAGTGCTAGAGATATCGAGGGGGGGCACCAAGAGACCCAGTACTTC

d_gene: -
j_gene: TRBJ2-4
v_gene: TRBV3-1
abundance: -
CDR3aa: CASSREDKNIQYF
CDR3nt: TGTGCCAGCAGCCGGGAAGACAAAAACATTCAGTACTTC

d_gene: -
j_gene: TRBJ1-5
v_gene: TRBV7-2
abundance: many
CDR3aa: CASSLALNSNQPQHF
CDR3nt: TGTGCCAGCAGCTTAGCTCTGAATAGCAATCAGCCCCAGCATTTT

d_gene: -
j_gene: TRBJ1-2
v_gene: TRBV6-1
abundance: -
CDR3aa: CASSQARTSNYGYTF
CDR3nt: TGTGCCAGCAGTCAAGCGCGAACCTCTAACTATGGCTACACCTTC

d_gene: -
j_gene: TRBJ1-6
v_gene: TRBV4-1
abundance: many
CDR3aa: CASSQGSGENSPLHF
CDR3nt: TGCGCCAGCAGCCAAGGATCAGGGGAGAATTCACCCCTCCACTTT

d_gene: -
j_gene: TRBJ1-1
v_gene: TRBV29-1
abundance: few
CDR3aa: CSVDGRANTEAFF
CDR3nt: TGCAGCGTTGACGGCAGGGCGAACACTGAAGCTTTCTTT

d_gene: -
j_gene: TRBJ2-1
v_gene: TRBV5-1
abundance: many
CDR3aa: CASSLGAISYNEQFF
CDR3nt: TGCGCCAGCAGCTTGGGGGCCATATCCTACAATGAGCAGTTCTTC

d_gene: TRBD2
j_gene: TRBJ2-1
v_gene: TRBV7-3
abundance: few
CDR3aa: CASRPKAGSYNEQFF
CDR3nt: TGTGCCAGCAGACCGAAAGCGGGGTCCTACAATGAGCAGTTCTTC

d_gene: -
j_gene: TRBJ2-5
v_gene: TRBV7-9
abundance: many
CDR3aa: CASSPDIEETQYF
CDR3nt: TGTGCCAGCAGCCCGGATATAGAGGAGACCCAGTACTTC